This T cell receptor beta chain was identified in a study of cytomegalovirus exposure and HLA in healthy donors. Study-wide points: Using a false discovery rate of 0.05, a later analysis showed that approximately 17,000 TCR beta sequences were associated with HLA alleles. Cytomegalovirus status was reportedly diagnosed by the classifier with high specificity and sensitivity. One cluster of highly shared sequence variants probably arose as a sequencing artifact.

PCR primers comprised 60 Vbeta and 13 Jbeta primers. Libraries were prepared by immunoSEQ multiplex PCR; TCRdb keeps only in-frame clonotypes and omits some of them. The data hold 70,000 to 95,000 clones, with approximately 65% observed a single time. In germline, CDR1 is LNHNV, CDR2 YYDKDF (reference sequence). Trimming left V 0 bases short and J 1 base short, with 6 bases between. The CDR3 spans 14 residues. This clone occurred once. The antigen remains undetermined. Source material: PBMCs. This receptor was taken from a woman aged 25 to 39 in good health and CMV-seropositive. V is TRBV15 and J is TRBJ1-1; D gene ambiguous. The CDR3 sequence is CATSRDAGNTEAFF. In DNA, the CDR3 is TGTGCCACCAGCAGAGATGCAGGGAACACTGAAGCTTTCTTT. Filled out from reference TRBV15 and TRBJ1-1, the complete variable domain reads DAMVIQNPRYQVTQFGKPVTLSCSQTLNHNVMYWYQQKSSQAPKLLFHYYDKDFNNEADTPDNFQSRRPNTSFCFLDIRSPGLGDTAMYLCATSRDAGNTEAFFGQGTRLTVV.